These 20 T cell receptor beta chains originate from one sample sequenced in a study of cytomegalovirus exposure and HLA in healthy donors. Primers included in the PCR were 60 Vbeta and 13 Jbeta primers. This table comes from immunoSEQ multiplex PCR, and its TCRdb copy is limited to in-frame clones, with some not included. The sample holds some 120,000 clones, 81% seen once. Sequencing was performed on PBMCs. These receptors were taken from a man between 18 and 35 years old in good health and CMV-seronegative.

This rearrangement joins TRBV19 to TRBJ1-1; D may be TRBD1 (6 bases). The ends were cut back, 4 bases at V and 4 bases at J, with 13 bases in the middle. Looked up from germline, CDR1 is LNHDA and CDR2 is SQIVND (reference sequence). This CDR3 contains 14 residues. The CDR3: CASSTRTDGTEAFF. CDR3 DNA: TGTGCCAGTAGTACCCGGACAGACGGCACTGAAGCTTTCTTT.

This clone was observed a handful of times. The chain couples TRBV7-2 to TRBJ2-5; 8 bases are a match to TRBD1. Trimming removed 1 base from V and 4 bases from J; junction bases left unmatched: 5. The CDR3 spans 15 residues. Looked up from germline, CDR1 is SGHTA and CDR2 is FQGNSA. The CDR3 reads CASSLEARGLETQYF. The CDR3 nucleotides are TGTGCCAGCAGCTTAGAGGCCAGGGGGCTAGAGACCCAGTACTTC.

This chain connects TRBV5-1 to TRBJ1-4; D call uncertain. The germline gives CDR1 SGHRS, CDR2 YFSETQ. The CDR3 runs 15 residues. Trimming shortened V by 4 bases and J by 7 bases, and 17 bases separated the two germline ends. DNA of the CDR3: TGCGCCAGCAGCCCCGAGGGTGGGGTCTTTGAAAAACTGTTTTTT. It yields the protein CASSPEGGVFEKLFF.

This chain uses TRBV5-4 with TRBJ1-5; D is undetermined. The V and J ends lost 2 bases and 2 bases respectively, with 17 bases between them. Germline V lookup: CDR1 SGHNT, CDR2 YYREEE (reference sequence). This CDR3 has 17 amino acids. The chain's CDR3 is CASSFSPPGSGNQPQHF. The DNA of the CDR3 is TGTGCCAGCAGCTTTTCCCCACCAGGCAGTGGCAATCAGCCCCAGCATTTT.

J is TRBJ2-7 and V is TRBV19; 8 bases map to TRBD1. The germline CDR1 and CDR2 sequences are LNHDA and SQIVND (reference sequence). J gave up 5 bases and V 6 bases, and 6 bases lay outside the gene matches. This CDR3 is built from 13 residues. CDR3 DNA: TGTGCCAGTAGCGACAGGGGAGTCAACGAGCAGTACTTC. Residues: CASSDRGVNEQYF.

To note about this clone: A read error likely explains this, since a far larger clone differs by one base. Different DNA sequences within this sample yield the same CDR3. The chain uses TRBV5-1 and TRBJ1-1, with no clear D. Germline V CDR1 and CDR2: SGHRS, YFSETQ. V lost 1 base to trimming and J lost 5 bases, with 6 bases between them. The length of the CDR3 is 12 residues. CDR3 in DNA: TGCGCCAGCAGCTTGCGCGGTACTGAAGCTTTCTTT. Its translation is CASSLRGTEAFF.

The V and J genes are TRBV20-1 and TRBJ1-2; D not resolved. Trimming removed 5 bases from V and 4 bases from J, with 8 bases in between. This CDR3 comprises 11 residues. Germline V gene lookup returns CDR1 DFQATT and CDR2 SNEGSKA (reference sequence). CDR3 sequence (DNA): TGCAGTGCTCCCAGTATCTATGGCTACACCTTC. It encodes CSAPSIYGYTF.

The rearrangement links TRBV19 to TRBJ1-5; D ambiguous. CDR3 length: 16 residues. Germline V lookup: CDR1 LNHDA, CDR2 SQIVND (reference sequence). Trimming stripped 3 bases from V and 1 base from J, with 13 bases between. For the CDR3, the DNA is TGTGCCAGTAGTATGCCCCGCGCCGGGAGCAATCAGCCCCAGCATTTT. Protein product: CASSMPRAGSNQPQHF.

The J gene is TRBJ2-7, the V gene TRBV5-6; TRBD1 agrees at 8 bases. V gave up 4 bases and J gave up 3 bases; unmatched junction bases: 9. CDR3 length equals 15 residues. CDR1 and CDR2 from the germline V gene are SGHDT and YYEEEE. The CDR3 nucleotides are TGTGCCAGCAGCCTCTCCGGGACAGGACACTACGAGCAGTACTTC. Its translation is CASSLSGTGHYEQYF.

The chain carries TRBV19 and TRBJ1-5; D gene ambiguous. Germline values: CDR1 LNHDA, CDR2 SQIVND (reference sequence). The CDR3 covers 13 residues. Trimming pared 5 bases from V and 4 bases from J, leaving 9 bases between. The CDR3: CASSSRRNQPQHF. DNA for the CDR3: TGTGCCAGTAGTTCGAGGAGAAATCAGCCCCAGCATTTT.

The chain has TRBV7-3 and TRBJ2-3; D gene unclear. V shed 4 bases and J shed 0 bases, with 11 bases lying between them. The germline V gene has CDR1 SGHTA and CDR2 FQGTGA. The CDR3 covers 15 residues. CDR3 DNA sequence: TGTGCCAGCAGCTCCCAGAAAACGAGCACAGATACGCAGTATTTT. Translated: CASSSQKTSTDTQYF.

This clone was seen only once. The chain combines TRBV13 with TRBJ2-2, with a weak D call TRBD2 (7 bases). CDR3 length: 15 residues. V lost 2 bases and J 6 bases, leaving 13 bases between the germline ends. The V gene's germline CDR1 is PRHDT and CDR2 FYEKMQ (reference sequence). For the CDR3, the DNA is TGTGCCAGCAGCTTAATGTTCGGGGGGCCCGGGGAGCTGTTTTTT. This translates into CASSLMFGGPGELFF.

This clone was counted only a few times. This chain links TRBV7-9 with TRBJ2-1; 15 bases fit TRBD2. CDR3 length: 19 amino acids. Germline CDR1 is SEHNR and CDR2 is FQNEAQ (reference sequence). Trimming at V came to 2 bases and at J to 4 bases, leaving 9 bases not matched to a gene. CDR3 coding DNA: TGTGCCAGCAGCTTAAATGGAGGACTAGCGGGGGGGCAGTACAATGAGCAGTTCTTC. This sequence encodes CASSLNGGLAGGQYNEQFF.

The chain carries TRBV6-5 and TRBJ1-2; D is possibly TRBD1 (5 bases). V lost 11 bases, J lost 6 bases, and 19 bases lay in between. Germline lookup yields CDR1 MNHEY and CDR2 SVGAGI. This CDR3 has 13 residues. The CDR3 region is CAVRGSISNGYTF. The DNA of the CDR3 is TGTGCCGTACGGGGGTCTATTTCCAATGGCTACACCTTC.

Notes on this clone: The junction shows a germline mismatch at one end, possibly a read error. The chain couples TRBV4-1 to TRBJ1-1, with D tentatively TRBD1 (5 bases). Germline V gene lookup returns CDR1 MGHRA and CDR2 YSYEKL. The CDR3 consists of 12 residues. CDR3: CASSQEGLETFF. The CDR3 DNA sequence: TGCGCCAGCAGCCAAGAGGGGCTTGAAACTTTCTTT.

V gene TRBV29-1 combines with J gene TRBJ1-1; TRBD1 matches at 8 bases. This CDR3 spans 13 amino acids. The J segment lost 5 bases and the V segment lost 6 bases, leaving 8 bases of the junction unmatched. Germline assignment: CDR1 SQVTM and CDR2 ANQGSEA. CDR3 in DNA: TGCAGCGTCGTCTTGGACAGGGCTACTGAAGCTTTCTTT. This sequence encodes CSVVLDRATEAFF.

The chain combines TRBV6-1 with TRBJ2-2; 7 positions agree with TRBD1. This CDR3 has 15 residues. The V and J ends lost 4 bases and 7 bases, in that order; junction bases with no gene match: 9. The germline V gene has CDR1 MNHNS and CDR2 SASEGT. CDR3 sequence (DNA): TGTGCCAGCAGTGGGACAGGCCCGCTAGGCGGGGAGCTGTTTTTT. This encodes CASSGTGPLGGELFF.

The V gene is TRBV28, the J gene TRBJ2-7; 8 bases match TRBD1. CDR3 length equals 15 residues. Looked up from germline, CDR1 is MDHEN and CDR2 is SYDVKM. With V trimmed by 3 bases and J by 0 bases, 4 bases remained unmatched. The CDR3 DNA reads as TGTGCCAGCAGTTTTGGACAGGGTCGCTCCTACGAGCAGTACTTC. Amino acids: CASSFGQGRSYEQYF.

The rearrangement uses TRBV4-3 and TRBJ2-1, with no clear D. The V gene lost 4 bases and the J gene lost 1 base, with 8 bases spanning the gap. Germline CDR1 LGHNA, CDR2 YSLEER. The CDR3 totals 14 residues. This CDR3 reads CASSPYSSYNEQFF. The CDR3 nucleotides read TGCGCCAGCAGCCCCTATAGTTCCTACAATGAGCAGTTCTTC.

This chain joins TRBV25-1 and TRBJ2-1, with 15 bases matching TRBD2. Germline V gives CDR1 MGHDK, CDR2 SYGVNS. The length of the CDR3 is 15 residues. With V trimmed by 4 bases and J by 7 bases, 2 bases remained unmatched. CDR3 protein: CASSAGLAGGNEQFF. As DNA, the CDR3 is TGTGCCAGCAGTGCGGGACTAGCGGGGGGTAATGAGCAGTTCTTC. Full variable domain (remainder filled in from reference TRBV25-1 and TRBJ2-1): EADIYQTPRYLVIGTGKKITLECSQTMGHDKMYWYQQDPGMELHLIHYSYGVNSTEKGDLSSESTVSRIRTEHFPLTLESARPSHTSQYLCASSAGLAGGNEQFFGPGTRLTVL.